What follows are 15 T cell receptor beta chains derived from one specimen sequenced in a study of T cell repertoires in cytomegalovirus infection. TCRdb reprocessed the reads via MiXCR and lists one record per CDR3 protein. In the table there are 400,000 or so distinct CDR3 sequences, roughly 30% of which are singletons. Source material: PBMCs. The receptors here all came from a human donor in good health (CMV status not recorded). Some clones in this sample may be carry-over from other donors' samples.

The table lists this clonotype with a few counts. The chain is built from TRBV4-1 and TRBJ1-5, with D unclear. V gave up 0 bases and J gave up 6 bases, with 12 bases separating them. The CDR3 has 15 residues. Per the germline V gene, CDR1 is MGHRA and CDR2 is YSYEKL. This CDR3 reads CASSQDQARGQPQHF. The DNA of the CDR3 is TGCGCCAGCAGCCAAGACCAGGCCCGGGGTCAGCCCCAGCATTTT.

This clonotype was seen only a few times. The chain links TRBV28 to TRBJ2-4; tentatively, D is TRBD1 or TRBD2 (6 bases each). Germline CDR1 and CDR2: MDHEN and SYDVKM. Between the trimmed V and J ends, which lost 7 bases and 1 base, there was a span of 11 bases. This CDR3 has 14 residues. The CDR3 DNA is TGTGCCAGCAACAGGGCGGGGGCCAAAAACATTCAGTACTTC. It translates to CASNRAGAKNIQYF.

This clonotype came up many times. J is TRBJ1-3 and V is TRBV19; maybe TRBD1 (5 bases). The V end was cut by 4 bases, the J end by 2 bases, with 15 bases between. This CDR3 is 16 amino acids long. Germline V CDR1 and CDR2: LNHDA, SQIVND (reference sequence). Here the CDR3 DNA reads TGTGCCAGTAGTACGGGAAGACGGGACCCTGGAAACACCATATATTTT. Protein: CASSTGRRDPGNTIYF.

This clonotype was observed many times. The chain employs TRBV7-2 and TRBJ1-1; D unclear. V gave up 2 bases and J gave up 8 bases, with 15 bases separating them. CDR3 size: 14 residues. From germline, CDR1 is SGHTA and CDR2 FQGNSA. The CDR3 reads CASSLRPGTEEAFF. Written as DNA, the CDR3 is TGTGCCAGCAGCTTAAGGCCCGGAACCGAAGAAGCTTTCTTT.

This clonotype was found a few times. The chain couples TRBV18 to TRBJ2-3; unclear D gene. The V end lost 3 bases, the J end lost 6 bases, and 13 bases lay between the germline ends. The CDR3 has 14 amino acids. Germline loops: CDR1 KGHSH, CDR2 LQKENI. The CDR3 nucleotides read TGTGCCAGCTCACCCTCGGGCCCTCAGGATACGCAGTATTTT. Its translation: CASSPSGPQDTQYF.

The chain employs TRBV7-9 and TRBJ1-5, with 9 bases aligning to TRBD1. The CDR3 sequence is 18 residues long. CDR1 and CDR2 (germline): SEHNR, FQNEAQ (reference sequence). The V segment lost 2 bases and the J segment 3 bases; nucleotides outside the gene matches: 11. CDR3 amino acids: CASSLRLCRDRDNQPQHF. The CDR3 nucleotides read TGTGCCAGCAGCTTACGGCTATGTCGGGACAGGGACAATCAGCCCCAGCATTTT. The full variable domain, with the rest looked up from reference TRBV7-9 and TRBJ1-5, is DTGVSQNPRHKITKRGQNVTFRCDPISEHNRLYWYRQTLGQGPEFLTYFQNEAQLEKSRLLSDRFSAERPKGSFSTLEIQRTEQGDSAMYLCASSLRLCRDRDNQPQHFGDGTRLSIL.

V gene TRBV6-1 combines with J gene TRBJ1-5; possibly TRBD1 for D (5 bases). The V end lost 6 bases, the J end lost 7 bases, and 13 bases lay between the germline ends. The CDR3 runs to 13 residues. Germline loops: CDR1 MNHNS, CDR2 SASEGT. CDR3 loop: CASSPGTQQPQHF. In nucleotides, the CDR3 is TGTGCCAGCAGCCCAGGGACGCAACAGCCCCAGCATTTT.

In the case of this clonotype: Just one base apart from a much larger clone, this may be a read error. The chain has TRBV7-2 and TRBJ1-5; D may be TRBD1 (5 bases). The germline V gene has CDR1 SGHTA and CDR2 FQGNSA. The ends were cut back, 5 bases at V and 4 bases at J, with 15 bases in the middle. The CDR3 totals 15 residues. The CDR3 nucleotides are TGTGCCAGCAGCCTAGGCCACAGGATGAATCAGCCCCAGCATTTT. It translates to CASSLGHRMNQPQHF.

The table lists this clonotype with a few counts. The chain combines TRBV7-4 with TRBJ2-5; D is uncertain. Germline-derived CDR1 and CDR2 are SGHVT and SQSDAQ. Trimming pared 8 bases from V and 0 bases from J, leaving 16 bases between. The CDR3 length is 15 residues. The DNA of the CDR3 is TGTGCCAGCCAGGAAGAGACACCGTACCAAGAGACCCAGTACTTC. Its translation: CASQEETPYQETQYF.

To note about this clonotype: Just one base apart from a much larger clone, this may be a read error. The chain uses TRBV7-6 and TRBJ2-1; 10 nucleotides line up with TRBD2. V was pared by 6 bases and J by 7 bases, with 9 bases of the junction left unmatched. The CDR3 extends over 15 amino acids. Germline CDR1 reads SGHVS; CDR2 reads FNYEAQ. CDR3 nucleotide sequence: TGTGCCAGCAGTTTTAGCGGGGGGTCCGTAAATGAGCAGTTCTTC. This encodes CASSFSGGSVNEQFF.

V and J are TRBV6-1 and TRBJ1-5; tentatively, D is TRBD1 (5 bases). V was pared by 3 bases and J by 6 bases, with 15 bases between. From germline, CDR1 is MNHNS and CDR2 SASEGT. This CDR3 comprises 15 residues. The CDR3 region has the DNA TGTGCCAGCAGTGACCCGGACATTAGGGGTCAGCCCCAGCATTTT. It specifies CASSDPDIRGQPQHF.

The J gene is TRBJ1-5, the V gene TRBV25-1, with D tentatively TRBD1 (5 bases). With 3 bases removed from V and 0 bases from J, the gap between germline ends came to 9 bases. CDR1 is MGHDK and CDR2 is SYGVNS in the germline V gene. This CDR3 is built from 15 residues. The CDR3 loop is CASSEKTDSNQPQHF. In DNA, the CDR3 is TGTGCCAGCAGTGAGAAGACAGATAGCAATCAGCCCCAGCATTTT. Filled out from reference TRBV25-1 and TRBJ1-5, the complete variable domain reads EADIYQTPRYLVIGTGKKITLECSQTMGHDKMYWYQQDPGMELHLIHYSYGVNSTEKGDLSSESTVSRIRTEHFPLTLESARPSHTSQYLCASSEKTDSNQPQHFGDGTRLSIL.

Of note for this clonotype: This may be a read error, as it is one base from a much larger clone. The chain employs TRBV11-2 and TRBJ2-3; D gene unclear. The length of the CDR3 is 15 residues. Looked up from germline, CDR1 is SGHAT and CDR2 is FQNNGV. CDR3 sequence (DNA): TGTGCCAGCAGCTTCCGAACCTTAAGCGCAGAGACGCAGTATTTT. This sequence encodes CASSFRTLSAETQYF.

This clonotype appeared a single time. This may come from a read error, since a much larger clone is one base off. V usage is TRBV5-1 and J usage is TRBJ1-2, with 7 bases matching TRBD1. CDR1 is SGHRS and CDR2 is YFSETQ in the germline V gene. The CDR3 consists of 15 residues. The CDR3 here is CASRLVQGERSGYTF. The CDR3 coding sequence is TGCGCCAGCCGCTTGGTTCAGGGGGAGCGGAGTGGCTACACCTTC.

This clonotype was found a few times. The V gene is TRBV5-6, the J gene TRBJ2-6, with D possibly matching TRBD1 (5 bases). V gave up 2 bases and J gave up 0 bases, with 12 bases separating them. The CDR3 spans 17 residues. Germline CDR1 reads SGHDT; CDR2 reads YYEEEE. DNA of the CDR3: TGTGCCAGCAGCTTCATCACAGGAACCTCTGGGGCCAACGTCCTGACTTTC. Translation: CASSFITGTSGANVLTF.